A selection of T cell receptor beta chains follows, all from one sample in a study of beta chain features in type 1 diabetes. Method: immunoSEQ multiplex PCR; TCRdb's copy keeps in-frame clones and lacks some. The repertoire holds 400,000 to 550,000 clones, about an eighth seen once, with 0.046% in the top ten. Source material: naive CD4+ T cells from blood. The receptors shown here come from a woman under 30 in good health. Both conserved end residues are part of each CDR3. Fields, in order: D gene, V gene, clone size, J gene, CDR3 protein, CDR3 DNA. The D gene is left open where the match is weak. For some rows the clone size is stated as once, few or many, or as a class when expanded; others skip it.

D gene: -; V gene: TRBV7-9; clone size: -; J gene: TRBJ1-2; CDR3 protein: CASSSPQGWNYGYTF; CDR3 DNA: TGTGCCAGCAGCTCACCACAGGGATGGAACTATGGCTACACCTTC
D gene: -; V gene: TRBV23-1; clone size: -; J gene: TRBJ2-7; CDR3 protein: CASSRTLAEQYF; CDR3 DNA: TGCGCCAGCAGCCGAACACTGGCGGAGCAGTACTTC
D gene: TRBD2; V gene: TRBV2; clone size: -; J gene: TRBJ2-1; CDR3 protein: CASTERLAQYNEQFF; CDR3 DNA: TGTGCCAGCACCGAGCGACTAGCACAATACAATGAGCAGTTCTTC
D gene: TRBD1; V gene: TRBV5-4; clone size: few; J gene: TRBJ2-5; CDR3 protein: CASSGGQGGETQYF; CDR3 DNA: TGTGCCAGCAGCGGGGGACAGGGGGGAGAGACCCAGTACTTC
D gene: -; V gene: TRBV29-1; clone size: few; J gene: TRBJ2-5; CDR3 protein: CSVVGTVEETQYF; CDR3 DNA: TGCAGCGTAGTAGGGACTGTAGAAGAGACCCAGTACTTC
D gene: -; V gene: TRBV7-8; clone size: -; J gene: TRBJ2-5; CDR3 protein: CADGYRGGKTQYF; CDR3 DNA: TGTGCCGACGGCTACAGGGGAGGGAAGACCCAGTACTTC
D gene: -; V gene: TRBV21-1; clone size: few; J gene: TRBJ2-6; CDR3 protein: CASSIGANVLTF; CDR3 DNA: TGTGCCAGCAGTATAGGGGCCAACGTCCTGACTTTC
D gene: -; V gene: TRBV9; clone size: few; J gene: TRBJ1-6; CDR3 protein: CASSGSSPPLHF; CDR3 DNA: TGTGCCAGCAGCGGCTCAAGTCCACCCCTCCACTTT
D gene: -; V gene: TRBV28; clone size: -; J gene: TRBJ1-5; CDR3 protein: CASRISPYSNQPQHF; CDR3 DNA: TGTGCCAGCAGAATTTCTCCTTATAGCAATCAGCCCCAGCATTTT
D gene: -; V gene: TRBV25-1; clone size: few; J gene: TRBJ1-5; CDR3 protein: CASSDSRGGSNQPQHF; CDR3 DNA: TGTGCCAGCAGTGATTCTCGGGGAGGTAGCAATCAGCCCCAGCATTTT